This T cell receptor (beta chain) was found in a study of blood T cell repertoires in COVID-19. Clones were read by immunoSEQ multiplex PCR, and TCRdb kept only the in-frame ones, dropping some. Found here are some 270,000 clones, about 82% of them singletons; the top ten hold about 9.1%. CDR3 length: 17 residues. V was clipped by 8 bases and J by 2 bases, with 21 bases between them. Germline lookup yields CDR1 ENHRY and CDR2 SYGVKD. The study assigned cohorts using participant-reported clinical history. The chain links TRBV10-3 to TRBJ1-4; a weak D match, TRBD1 (6 bases). This clonotype was obtained from a woman in her forties or fifties with acute COVID-19. Source material: PBMCs or T cells enriched from blood (not recorded which). The CDR3 nucleotides are TGTGCCATCCGACTCCCCCGGAGACAGGAGACTAATGAAAAACTGTTTTTT. Protein sequence: CAIRLPRRQETNEKLFF.